The T cell receptor (beta chain) under discussion was sequenced for a study of shared clonotypes between healthy human individuals. The ends were cut back, 0 bases at V and 10 bases at J, with 12 bases in the middle. Germline values: CDR1 SEHNR, CDR2 FQNEAQ (reference sequence). The CDR3 is made up of 14 amino acids. As concerns this clone: Its antigen remains unknown.

In the CD4+ fraction, cells were divided into CD45RA+ naive and CD45RA-negative memory subsets. As handled by the study authors: Without quality scores, immunoSEQ junctional reads could not be filtered like full-length reads. Sequencing was performed with immunoSEQ multiplex PCR; in TCRdb, only in-frame clones are kept and a portion is missing. The V and J calls and clone size are taken from that table; D and trimming were inferred from the DNA. In the table there are some 1,100,000 clones, about 84% of which are singletons. Points from the study as a whole: Naive subsets typically showed greater estimated richness than memory subsets.

The chain carries TRBV7-9 and TRBJ1-4; unclear D gene. The sample comprised memory CD4+ T cells from PBMCs. Subset denoted: CD45RA-negative fraction. This sequence was found in a man between 18 and 29 years old in good health. Some clones in this sample may be carry-over from other donors' samples. The CDR3 coding sequence is TGTGCCAGCAGCTTAGCTACGCGGGCGGGAAAACTGTTTTTT. Its translation is CASSLATRAGKLFF.